Included here is one T cell receptor beta chain sequence, with context. As yet, its antigen is unknown. UMIs and sample barcodes were carried by the TCR alpha and TCR beta cDNA libraries that 5'RACE produced using constant-segment primers. TCRdb called the 5' RACE reads again in MiXCR, with one record for every CDR3 protein. The table includes 400,000 to 500,000 distinct CDR3 sequences, more than 20% detected once. The sample comes from a study of T-cell memory formation after mild COVID-19. Study findings and constraints: Memory sampled before infection contained some responding clones, suggesting cross-reactive memory joined. Of the contracting clones, CD4+ ones lay mainly in CM and EM, and CD8+ ones in EMRA.

Germline V gene sequence: CDR1 SNHLY, CDR2 FYNNEI. The CDR3 covers 14 residues. V lost 7 bases, J lost 7 bases, and 16 bases lay in between. Material for sequencing was PBMCs or a T cell subset sorted from them (not recorded which). The rearrangement links TRBV2 to TRBJ1-4; D remains ambiguous. This receptor was taken from an adult woman who had mild COVID-19 (a few samples of this study predate the infection). Cell type and time point are not known. This CDR3 reads CASTKQSLGEKLFF. CDR3 bases: TGTGCCAGCACCAAACAGTCCCTGGGTGAAAAACTGTTTTTT.